This TCR beta chain was sequenced for a study of cytomegalovirus exposure and HLA in healthy donors. Trimming took 6 bases from V and 7 from J; bases not matched to a gene: 6. This CDR3 region has 14 residues. Per the germline V gene, CDR1 is SNHLY and CDR2 is FYNNEI. The protocol was immunoSEQ multiplex PCR, while the TCRdb copy is restricted to in-frame clones and leaves out a portion. The repertoire consists of about 110,000 clones, with about 85% occurring once and the leading ten covering roughly 3%. This clonotype originated in a woman younger than 30 in good health and CMV-seronegative. The sequenced sample consisted of PBMCs. This chain connects TRBV2 to TRBJ1-6; 7 bases align to TRBD1. The CDR3 DNA reads TGTGCCAGCAGAGGGACAGCTGGGAATTCACCCCTCCACTTT. It specifies CASRGTAGNSPLHF.